Sequencing of this TCR beta chain was carried out in a study of blood T cell repertoires in COVID-19. Background on the study: Researchers got acute and convalescent COVID-19 samples from the United States, Italy and Spain. The cDNA or gDNA used as material had been derived from T cells, B-cell-depleted T cells, or PBMCs.

In the original analysis: Reference gene primer amplification yielded estimated nucleated cell counts. Only in-frame clones appear in the TCRdb table, and some are missing; sequencing was by immunoSEQ multiplex PCR. That table is the source of V, J and clone size, and D and trimming were worked out from the DNA. The repertoire holds a few hundred thousand clones, with roughly 84% as singletons. CDR1 is MDHEN and CDR2 is SYDVKM in the germline V gene. With 8 bases removed from V and 9 bases from J, the gap between germline ends came to 26 bases. The CDR3 totals 16 residues. The specimen sequenced was peripheral blood. The receptor was derived from a woman aged 18-29 years with acute or convalescent COVID-19. This chain joins TRBV28 and TRBJ2-4; maybe TRBD1 (6 bases). The CDR3 DNA follows: TGTGCCAGCGCAACCCCCCAACTTGGCAGGGGTGGCATTCAGTACTTC. Its protein product is CASATPQLGRGGIQYF.